The sequence of this T cell receptor beta chain was determined in a study of blood T cell repertoires in COVID-19. Across the whole study: The United States, Italy and Spain supplied acute and convalescent COVID-19 samples.

Membership in each cohort depended on participant-reported clinical history. Cohort 3 recovered donors had two negative PCRs, clearance, or symptom resolution. This CDR3 is built from 12 residues. Deletions cut 1 base from V and 11 bases from J, with 11 bases between. Per the germline V gene, CDR1 is SGHTA and CDR2 is FQGNSA. Clones were sequenced by immunoSEQ multiplex PCR, and TCRdb holds only the in-frame ones, with some missing. The table records under 450,000 clones, more than 75% of them present only once. The chain has TRBV7-2 and TRBJ1-1, with D unclear. Sequenced input: PBMCs or T cells enriched from blood (not recorded which). This clonotype originated in a man aged 25-40 years who had recovered from COVID-19. CDR3 sequence: CASSLEVGKAFF. DNA for the CDR3: TGTGCCAGCAGCTTAGAGGTGGGCAAGGCTTTCTTT.